This TCR beta chain appears in the sequencing data of a study of cytotoxic CD8 clonotypes in ibrutinib-treated CLL. Study as a whole: Partial responders around 25, complete 2; about twelve progressed and 14 stayed in remission by median around 68 months. Once treatment had gone on for a median of around 11 months, range 6 to 36, response samples were drawn. Study observations and caveats: Baseline levels of clonality went above those of age-matched healthy donors and moved with circulating CD8+ T-cell counts. Clonality increased at ibrutinib response, then returned toward baseline at progression.

This clone was counted a single time. Its target is not known. Data came from immunoSEQ multiplex PCR; TCRdb stores just in-frame clones and leaves some out. In the table there are over 130,000 clones, approximately 80% of which are singletons. CDR1 is SGHRS, CDR2 YFSETQ, per germline. There are 15 residues in the CDR3. Trimming removed 3 bases at V and 8 bases at J, with 18 bases between. V gene TRBV5-1 combines with J gene TRBJ2-1; D not resolved. The sequencing used PBMCs, collected after 36 months of ibrutinib treatment. This receptor was obtained from a human donor with chronic lymphocytic leukemia. CDR3 amino acids: CASSWGRRRDDEQFF. Here the CDR3 DNA reads TGCGCCAGCAGCTGGGGTAGACGGCGCGACGATGAGCAGTTCTTC. The full variable domain, rest sourced from reference TRBV5-1 and TRBJ2-1, is KAGVTQTPRYLIKTRGQQVTLSCSPISGHRSVSWYQQTPGQGLQFLFEYFSETQRNKGNFPGRFSGRQFSNSRSEMNVSTLELGDSALYLCASSWGRRRDDEQFFGPGTRLTVL.